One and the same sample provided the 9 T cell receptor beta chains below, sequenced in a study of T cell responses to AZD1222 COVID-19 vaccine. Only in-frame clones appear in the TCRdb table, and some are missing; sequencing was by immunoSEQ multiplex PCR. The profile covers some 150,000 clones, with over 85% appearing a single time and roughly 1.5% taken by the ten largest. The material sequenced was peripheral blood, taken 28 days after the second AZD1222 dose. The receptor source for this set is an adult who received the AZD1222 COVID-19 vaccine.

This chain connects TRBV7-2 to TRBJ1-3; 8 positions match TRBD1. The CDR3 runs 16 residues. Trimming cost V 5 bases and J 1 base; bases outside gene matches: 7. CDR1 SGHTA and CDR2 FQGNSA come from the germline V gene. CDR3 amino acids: CASSPRQGSSGNTIYF. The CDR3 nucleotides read TGTGCCAGCAGCCCGCGACAGGGGTCGTCTGGAAACACCATATATTTT.

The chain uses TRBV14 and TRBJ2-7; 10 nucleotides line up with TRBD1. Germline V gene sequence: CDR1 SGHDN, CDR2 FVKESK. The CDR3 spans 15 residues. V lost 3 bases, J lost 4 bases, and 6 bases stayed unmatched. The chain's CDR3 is CASSHLTGGVYEQYF. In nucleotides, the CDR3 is TGTGCCAGCAGCCATTTGACAGGGGGCGTATACGAGCAGTACTTC.

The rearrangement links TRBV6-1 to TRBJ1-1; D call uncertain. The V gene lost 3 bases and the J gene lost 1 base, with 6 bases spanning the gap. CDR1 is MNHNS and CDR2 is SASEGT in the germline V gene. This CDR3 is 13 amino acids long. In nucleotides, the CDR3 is TGTGCCAGCAGTGATTTAGGGAACACTGAAGCTTTCTTT. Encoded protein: CASSDLGNTEAFF.

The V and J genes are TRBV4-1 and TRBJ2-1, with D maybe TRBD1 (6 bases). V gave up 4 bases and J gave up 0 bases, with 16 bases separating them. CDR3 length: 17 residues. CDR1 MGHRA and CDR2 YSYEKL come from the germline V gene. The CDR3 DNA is TGCGCCAGCAGCCCCACTCCCCAAGGGGGCTCCTACAATGAGCAGTTCTTC. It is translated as CASSPTPQGGSYNEQFF.

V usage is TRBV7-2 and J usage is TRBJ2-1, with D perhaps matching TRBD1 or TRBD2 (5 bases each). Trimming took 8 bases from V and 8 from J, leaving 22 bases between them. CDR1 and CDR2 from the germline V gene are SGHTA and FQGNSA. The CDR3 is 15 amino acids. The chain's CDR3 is CASWDRGVLSDEQFF. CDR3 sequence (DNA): TGTGCCAGCTGGGACCGGGGAGTCCTCTCTGATGAGCAGTTCTTC. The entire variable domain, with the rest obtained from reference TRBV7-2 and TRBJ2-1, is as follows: GAGVSQSPSNKVTEKGKDVELRCDPISGHTALYWYRQSLGQGLEFLIYFQGNSAPDKSGLPSDRFSAERTGGSVSTLTIQRTQQEDSAVYLCASWDRGVLSDEQFFGPGTRLTVL.

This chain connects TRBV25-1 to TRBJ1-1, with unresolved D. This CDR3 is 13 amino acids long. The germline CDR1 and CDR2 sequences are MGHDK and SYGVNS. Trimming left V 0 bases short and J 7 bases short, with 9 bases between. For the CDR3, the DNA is TGTGCCAGCAGTGAATATAGTCGGGGTGAAGCTTTCTTT. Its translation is CASSEYSRGEAFF.

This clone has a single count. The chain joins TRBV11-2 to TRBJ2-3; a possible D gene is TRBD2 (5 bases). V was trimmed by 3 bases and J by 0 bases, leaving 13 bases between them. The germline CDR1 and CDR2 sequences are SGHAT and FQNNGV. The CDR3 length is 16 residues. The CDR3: CASSFRAGPSTDTQYF. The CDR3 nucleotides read TGTGCCAGCAGCTTCCGGGCGGGTCCTAGCACAGATACGCAGTATTTT.

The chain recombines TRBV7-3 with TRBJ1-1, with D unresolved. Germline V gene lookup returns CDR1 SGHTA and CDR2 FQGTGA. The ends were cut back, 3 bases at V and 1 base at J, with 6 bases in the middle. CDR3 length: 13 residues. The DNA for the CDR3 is TGTGCCAGCAGCTTCGGGTGGAACACTGAAGCTTTCTTT. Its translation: CASSFGWNTEAFF.

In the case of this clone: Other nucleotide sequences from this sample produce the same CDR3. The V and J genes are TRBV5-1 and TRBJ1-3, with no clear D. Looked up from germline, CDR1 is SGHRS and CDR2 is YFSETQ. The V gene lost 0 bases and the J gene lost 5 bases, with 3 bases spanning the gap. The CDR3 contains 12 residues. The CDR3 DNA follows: TGCGCCAGCAGCTTGGATCGAAACACCATATATTTT. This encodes CASSLDRNTIYF.